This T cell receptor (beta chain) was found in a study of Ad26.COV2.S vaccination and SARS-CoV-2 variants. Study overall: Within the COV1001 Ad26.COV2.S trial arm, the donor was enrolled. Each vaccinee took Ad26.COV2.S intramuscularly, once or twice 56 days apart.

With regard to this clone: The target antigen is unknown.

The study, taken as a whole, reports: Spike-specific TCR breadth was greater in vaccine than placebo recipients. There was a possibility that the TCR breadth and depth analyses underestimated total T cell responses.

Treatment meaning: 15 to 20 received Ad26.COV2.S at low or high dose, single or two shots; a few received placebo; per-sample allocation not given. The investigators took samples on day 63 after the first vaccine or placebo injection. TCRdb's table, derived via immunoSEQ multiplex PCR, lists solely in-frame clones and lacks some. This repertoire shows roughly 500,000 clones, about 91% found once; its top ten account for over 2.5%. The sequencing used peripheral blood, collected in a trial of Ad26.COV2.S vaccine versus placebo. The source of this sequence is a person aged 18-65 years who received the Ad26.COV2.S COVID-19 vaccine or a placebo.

The CDR3 is CASSVGGSRGHYNEQFF. CDR3 nucleotide sequence: TGTGCCAGCAGCGTAGGGGGATCACGGGGCCATTACAATGAGCAGTTCTTC. The gene calls are TRBV9 and TRBJ2-1, with D perhaps given as TRBD1 or TRBD2 (5 bases each). Germline loops: CDR1 SGDLS, CDR2 YYNGEE. V was trimmed by 0 bases and J by 4 bases, leaving 17 bases between them. This CDR3 has 17 amino acids.